The clone carrying this T cell receptor (beta chain) was found a few times. Certain patients were not enrolled. These were patients with other autoimmune diseases, uncontrolled infections, pregnancy or lactation. PBMCs originated in roughly 10 ml of fresh peripheral blood. The entry originates in a study of Graves' ophthalmopathy and Graves' hyperthyroidism. The study amplified TCR beta CDR3 regions using RNA transcripts. The workflow started with a first-round RT-PCR run with HTBI primers and then moved on to a second-round multiplex PCR. Each CDR3 protein is one row after TCRdb ran MiXCR on the multiplex PCR reads. The sample lists 400,000 to 450,000 distinct CDR3 sequences; roughly 20% were seen once. The V end lost 6 bases, the J end lost 5 bases, and 24 bases lay between the germline ends. The CDR3 contains 17 residues. Per the germline V gene, CDR1 is KGHDR and CDR2 is SFDVKD.

The chain links TRBV24-1 to TRBJ1-2; possibly TRBD1 for D (6 bases). Sequenced: peripheral blood. This sequence originates from a woman aged 18-30 years with stable Graves' hyperthyroidism. CDR3 nucleotides: TGTGCCACCAGTCTCTTGGGGGCTATTCTCCCCCCTTATGGCTACACCTTC. It translates to CATSLLGAILPPYGYTF.